This passage covers 22 T cell receptor beta chains from one sample sequenced in a study of blood T cells in healthy people across ages. PCR was performed a second time for roughly 7 to 12 cycles using a sample-barcoded 5' primer and a J-beta primer mix. MiXCR, applied by TCRdb to the 5' RACE reads, yields one record per CDR3 protein. In the table there are 1.5 million to 2 million distinct CDR3 sequences, approximately 28% of which are singletons. Sequenced input: blood. These receptors all come from a woman in her twenties or thirties in good health.

This sequence joins TRBV11-2 and TRBJ2-4; 8 nucleotides line up with TRBD1. The better agreement between TRBJ2-7 and the DNA end casts doubt on the J call. Germline V gives CDR1 SGHAT, CDR2 FQNNGV. The CDR3 extends over 16 amino acids. In DNA, the CDR3 is TGTGCCAGCAGCTTAGGCCCGGACAGGGTTCGGGACGAGCAGTACTTC. It translates to CASSLGPDRVRDEQYF.

This clonotype showed up just a few times. This chain uses TRBV12-5 with TRBJ2-1; TRBD1 agrees at 8 bases. Germline V gene lookup returns CDR1 LGHNT and CDR2 FRNRAP. This CDR3 region has 14 residues. V was clipped by 5 bases and J by 7 bases; unmatched bases: 7. The CDR3 is CASGTDRGGNEQFF. CDR3 DNA sequence: TGTGCTAGTGGTACTGACAGGGGTGGTAATGAGCAGTTCTTC.

A remark on this clonotype: Just one base apart from a much larger clone, this may be a read error. The V and J genes are TRBV29-1 and TRBJ2-7, with TRBD2 matching over 9 bases. The CDR3 spans 16 residues. Germline loops: CDR1 SQVTM, CDR2 ANQGSEA. V lost 1 base to trimming and J lost 4 bases; unmatched junction nucleotides: 11. The CDR3 DNA follows: TGCAGCGTTGAAGGTCTCGCGGGAGGGCCTCGTTACGAGCAGTACTTC. Its translation: CSVEGLAGGPRYEQYF.

This clonotype has just a few counts. The chain employs TRBV7-9 and TRBJ2-1; 9 positions agree with TRBD1. J gave up 8 bases and V 0 bases, and 11 bases lay outside the gene matches. The CDR3 is 17 residues long. Germline CDR1 reads SEHNR; CDR2 reads FQNEAQ (reference sequence). This CDR3 is CASSLALQGASGDEQFF. CDR3 nucleotide sequence: TGTGCCAGCAGCTTAGCCCTACAGGGGGCTTCTGGGGATGAGCAGTTCTTC.

This clonotype was seen repeatedly, ten times or more. V usage is TRBV20-1 and J usage is TRBJ2-5, with no clear D. The CDR3 totals 14 residues. Germline CDR1 reads DFQATT; CDR2 reads SNEGSKA (reference sequence). Trimming left V 0 bases short and J 3 bases short, with 11 bases between. The CDR3 loop is CSARDLGQKETQYF. CDR3 nucleotides: TGCAGTGCTAGAGATTTGGGCCAAAAAGAGACCCAGTACTTC.

The chain carries TRBV20-1 and TRBJ2-3, with 8 bases lining up with TRBD2. CDR1 and CDR2 from the germline V gene are DFQATT and SNEGSKA (reference sequence). The CDR3 is 14 residues long. J was trimmed by 4 bases and V by 0 bases; bases with no gene match: 3. Here the CDR3 DNA reads TGCAGTGCTAGAGAAGGCGGGGGGCCAGATACGCAGTATTTT. This gives the protein CSAREGGGPDTQYF.

J is TRBJ2-7 and V is TRBV18; D possibly corresponds to TRBD1 (6 bases). CDR1 KGHSH and CDR2 LQKENI come from the germline V gene. The ends were cut back, 4 bases at V and 3 bases at J, with 10 bases in the middle. The CDR3 contains 13 residues. CDR3 in DNA: TGTGCCAGCTCACGGGCAGGGGACTACGAGCAGTACTTC. Translating it yields CASSRAGDYEQYF.

The rearrangement joins TRBV13 to TRBJ2-3, with no clear D. Looked up from germline, CDR1 is PRHDT and CDR2 is FYEKMQ (reference sequence). The V end was cut by 1 base, the J end by 4 bases, with 9 bases between. The CDR3 is 14 amino acids. The CDR3 sequence: CASSLVLEADTQYF. CDR3 DNA: TGTGCCAGCAGCTTAGTGCTAGAGGCAGATACGCAGTATTTT.

This clonotype was observed a few times. The chain is built from TRBV4-1 and TRBJ1-1; D is undetermined. V shed 1 base and J shed 6 bases, with 12 bases lying between them. Looked up from germline, CDR1 is MGHRA and CDR2 is YSYEKL. This CDR3 contains 14 residues. The CDR3 DNA is TGCGCCAGCAGCCAAGTAAGCAGAAAGGCTGAAGCTTTCTTT. Translation gives CASSQVSRKAEAFF.

This clonotype was counted only a few times. CDR3 sequence (DNA): TGTGCCAGCAGTTACTCGCAAGAGAACTATGGCTACACCTTC. This encodes CASSYSQENYGYTF. This chain joins TRBV6-5 and TRBJ1-2; D is unresolved. CDR1 MNHEY and CDR2 SVGAGI come from the germline V gene. Trimming left V 0 bases short and J 2 bases short, with 7 bases between. The CDR3 runs 14 residues.

The chain combines TRBV4-1 with TRBJ2-7, with TRBD1 matching 9 bases. The CDR3 loop spans 15 amino acids. CDR1 and CDR2 from the germline V gene are MGHRA and YSYEKL. The trim removed 8 bases at V and 3 bases at J, leaving 11 bases unmatched. For the CDR3, the DNA is TGCGCCAGCTGCCCATCTCCGGACAGGGGCTACGAGCAGTACTTC. It translates to CASCPSPDRGYEQYF.

The chain's CDR3 is CASSLLPPHSDYGYTF. The CDR3 DNA reads as TGTGCCAGCAGCTTACTTCCCCCGCACTCTGACTATGGCTACACCTTC. The V call is TRBV7-9, the J call TRBJ1-2; D is undetermined. CDR3 size: 16 residues. Trimming cost V 2 bases and J 3 bases, with 16 bases left between them. Germline values: CDR1 SEHNR, CDR2 FQNEAQ (reference sequence).

This clonotype was recorded only once. The chain couples TRBV20-1 to TRBJ2-4; the D is unclear. The J call may be mistaken, given a closer DNA end match to TRBJ2-7. CDR3 length equals 11 residues. Looked up from germline, CDR1 is DFQATT and CDR2 is SNEGSKA (reference sequence). The CDR3 loop reads CSAHQVTEQYF. The CDR3 nucleotides read TGCAGTGCTCACCAGGTAACCGAGCAGTACTTC.

This rearrangement joins TRBV9 to TRBJ1-1; D remains unclear. This CDR3 is 11 amino acids long. Germline loops: CDR1 SGDLS, CDR2 YYNGEE. V lost 10 bases and J 5 bases, leaving 12 bases between the germline ends. CDR3 protein: CARWGCTEAFF. The CDR3 DNA reads TGTGCCCGCTGGGGTTGTACTGAAGCTTTCTTT.

In DNA, the CDR3 is TGTGCCAGCCGAGAGGGCCCTGAAGCTTTCTTT. This translates into CASREGPEAFF. The chain links TRBV2 to TRBJ1-1; D is undetermined. CDR1 is SNHLY and CDR2 is FYNNEI in the germline V gene. Trimming pared 8 bases from V and 6 bases from J, leaving 10 bases between. The CDR3 is 11 amino acids. The full variable domain, its missing parts supplied by reference TRBV2 and TRBJ1-1, is EPEVTQTPSHQVTQMGQEVILRCVPISNHLYFYWYRQILGQKVEFLVSFYNNEISEKSEIFDDQFSVERPDGSNFTLKIRSTKLEDSAMYFCASREGPEAFFGQGTRLTVV.

In the case of this clonotype: A junction boundary mismatches the germline segment, possibly from a read error. The chain combines TRBV3-1 with TRBJ1-6; tentatively, D is TRBD1 (5 bases). The CDR3 contains 12 residues. Germline CDR1 is LGHDT and CDR2 is YNNKEL (reference sequence). The CDR3 sequence: CTSSQKGPPLHF. The CDR3 nucleotides are TGTACCAGCAGCCAAAAGGGGCCACCCCTCCACTTT.

The chain joins TRBV24-1 to TRBJ1-2; D not certain. With 10 bases removed from V and 4 bases from J, the gap between germline ends came to 30 bases. CDR3 size: 18 residues. Germline CDR1 is KGHDR and CDR2 is SFDVKD. CDR3 region: CATDLFHPREDPRYGYTF. The CDR3 bases are TGTGCCACTGACTTATTCCACCCGCGGGAAGACCCTCGCTATGGCTACACCTTC.

This clonotype appeared once. This sequence may be a read error, since a much larger clone differs from it by one base. V is TRBV20-1 and J is TRBJ2-3; D remains unclear. Per the germline V gene, CDR1 is DFQATT and CDR2 is SNEGSKA (reference sequence). The CDR3 is made up of 11 amino acids. The CDR3 sequence: CSASDTDTLYF. In DNA form, the CDR3 reads TGCAGTGCTAGTGACACAGATACGCTGTATTTT.

The chain joins TRBV6-1 to TRBJ2-3, with TRBD1 matching 9 bases. Per the germline V gene, CDR1 is MNHNS and CDR2 is SASEGT. The CDR3 is 14 residues long. Here the CDR3 reads CAAEDRGRTDTQYF. The CDR3 DNA sequence: TGTGCAGCCGAGGACAGGGGCCGCACAGATACGCAGTATTTT.

The rearrangement uses TRBV20-1 and TRBJ2-7; 7 bases fit TRBD1. Unmatched junction bases numbered 14, after V lost 6 bases and J lost 0 bases. CDR1 is DFQATT and CDR2 is SNEGSKA in the germline V gene (reference sequence). CDR3 length: 16 residues. The DNA for the CDR3 is TGCAGTGCCTATATCCCCTGGACAGGCTACTCCTACGAGCAGTACTTC. Translated: CSAYIPWTGYSYEQYF.

V and J are TRBV7-2 and TRBJ2-3; 10 bases map to TRBD2. With V trimmed by 5 bases and J by 6 bases, 11 bases remained unmatched. This CDR3 contains 16 residues. In germline, CDR1 is SGHTA, CDR2 FQGNSA. The CDR3 sequence: CASSRAVAGGRDTQYF. DNA of the CDR3: TGTGCCAGCAGCCGAGCGGTAGCGGGGGGCAGGGATACGCAGTATTTT.

With respect to this clonotype: This could be a read error, since a much larger clone is one nucleotide away. This chain uses TRBV20-1 with TRBJ2-7; D may be TRBD2 (6 bases). The CDR3 loop spans 16 amino acids. Trimming shortened V by 5 bases and J by 7 bases, and 27 bases separated the two germline ends. CDR1 DFQATT and CDR2 SNEGSKA come from the germline V gene (reference sequence). The CDR3 reads CSAVNPSRGPYNEQYF. Written as DNA, the CDR3 is TGCAGTGCTGTTAACCCGTCGCGGGGCCCCTACAATGAGCAGTACTTC.